This TCR beta chain was observed in a study of T-cell reconstitution after alpha-beta-depleted transplantation in children. Unique molecular identifiers featured in how the TCRbeta library was prepared. TCRdb recomputed calls from the PCR reads with MiXCR, one row per CDR3 protein. The sample contains hundreds of thousands of distinct CDR3 sequences, over 15% of which appear only once. V dropped 1 base and J dropped 5 bases, with 6 bases sitting between them. CDR3 size: 13 residues. The source was PBMCs from the stem cell graft donor, collected from the stem cell graft. The TCR was taken from a human donor who donated a stem cell graft to a child with acute myeloid leukemia. The chain combines TRBV12-3 or TRBV12-4 with TRBJ1-5; D remains unclear. Here the CDR3 DNA reads TGTGCCAGCAGTTTAGATGGTCATCAGCCCCAGCATTTT. Protein: CASSLDGHQPQHF.